One and the same sample provided the 29 T cell receptor beta chains below, sequenced in a study of cytomegalovirus exposure and HLA in healthy donors. The PCR made use of 60 Vbeta and 13 Jbeta primers. TCRdb keeps only in-frame clones here, not all; method: immunoSEQ multiplex PCR. This table holds approximately 220,000 clones, approximately 80% found once. Sequencing used PBMCs. All receptors derive from a girl under 18 in good health and CMV-seronegative.

J is TRBJ1-1 and V is TRBV11-2, with D possibly being TRBD1 (6 bases). The CDR3 has 16 residues. Looked up from germline, CDR1 is SGHAT and CDR2 is FQNNGV. V dropped 6 bases and J dropped 2 bases, with 19 bases sitting between them. The CDR3 here is CASSPHREIVNTEAFF. The CDR3 DNA sequence: TGTGCCAGCAGTCCCCACAGGGAGATCGTTAACACTGAAGCTTTCTTT.

The CDR3 bases are TGTGCCAGCAGTGAACGGCCGGACAGGGACTACGAGCAGTACTTC. Protein sequence: CASSERPDRDYEQYF. The chain has TRBV6-1 and TRBJ2-5, with TRBD1 identical over 8 bases. The closer fit of TRBJ2-7 to the DNA end suggests the J call may be wrong. Per germline, CDR1 MNHNS and CDR2 SASEGT. CDR3 length: 15 residues.

The CDR3 bases are TGTGCCAGCAGCTTGGGGGGGCATTATAGCAATCAGCCCCAGCATTTT. It codes for CASSLGGHYSNQPQHF. This chain links TRBV5-6 with TRBJ1-5, with a weak D call TRBD1 (6 bases). CDR1 SGHDT and CDR2 YYEEEE come from the germline V gene. The V and J ends lost 0 bases and 0 bases respectively, with 10 bases between them. This CDR3 is built from 16 residues.

This clone was detected only once. V and J are TRBV19 and TRBJ1-2; no reliable D call. V shed 1 base and J shed 8 bases, with 17 bases lying between them. In germline, CDR1 is LNHDA, CDR2 SQIVND (reference sequence). The CDR3 runs 15 residues. CDR3 in amino acids: CASSIAAGSVGGYTF. Here the CDR3 DNA reads TGTGCCAGTAGTATAGCGGCAGGTTCTGTTGGGGGCTACACCTTC.

The chain has TRBV27 and TRBJ2-3; 8 bases fit TRBD2. The CDR3 spans 17 residues. Unmatched junction bases numbered 8, after V lost 0 bases and J lost 3 bases. Looked up from germline, CDR1 is MNHEY and CDR2 is SMNVEV (reference sequence). The chain's CDR3 is CASSLSGWTSTTDTQYF. The CDR3 coding sequence is TGTGCCAGCAGTTTATCAGGCTGGACTAGCACGACAGATACGCAGTATTTT.

This clone appeared once. This chain uses TRBV28 with TRBJ2-1, with 8 nucleotides matching TRBD2. CDR1 is MDHEN and CDR2 is SYDVKM in the germline V gene. Germline trimming cut 4 bases from V and 8 bases from J; bases unmatched to any gene: 16. The CDR3 is 17 amino acids. CDR3 protein: CASSWSGGAGVRDEQFF. As DNA, the CDR3 is TGTGCCAGCAGTTGGTCCGGCGGAGCGGGGGTTAGGGATGAGCAGTTCTTC.

The chain recombines TRBV5-1 with TRBJ2-2; D possibly corresponds to TRBD2 (5 bases). The germline gives CDR1 SGHRS, CDR2 YFSETQ. The germline V and J ends were trimmed by 1 base and 0 bases, with 7 bases remaining between them. The CDR3 is 15 amino acids. CDR3 DNA sequence: TGCGCCAGCAGCTTGTCGGGGACGAACACCGGGGAGCTGTTTTTT. Translation gives CASSLSGTNTGELFF.

V usage is TRBV5-6 and J usage is TRBJ1-2; D is undetermined. Per germline, CDR1 SGHDT and CDR2 YYEEEE. The CDR3 is made up of 14 amino acids. V gave up 4 bases and J gave up 8 bases, with 18 bases separating them. CDR3 DNA sequence: TGTGCCAGCAGCACAGCGGACCGCCGTAACGGCTACACCTTC. It translates to CASSTADRRNGYTF.

The chain joins TRBV5-1 to TRBJ2-1; D not certain. The germline V gene has CDR1 SGHRS and CDR2 YFSETQ. The CDR3 runs 13 residues. V gave up 3 bases and J gave up 8 bases, with 12 bases separating them. CDR3: CASSYYQVDEQFF. CDR3 in DNA: TGCGCCAGCAGCTACTACCAAGTGGATGAGCAGTTCTTC.

This clone was found once. This chain connects TRBV16 to TRBJ2-3; D possibly corresponds to TRBD2 (6 bases). The CDR3 is 13 residues long. The germline CDR1 and CDR2 sequences are KGHSY and FQNENV. V was shortened by 0 bases and J by 8 bases, with 9 bases between the two germline ends. For the CDR3, the DNA is TGTGCCAGCAGCCAATCGGAGGGCACTACGCAGTATTTT. Protein product: CASSQSEGTTQYF.

The CDR3 reads CASTRTELSNYGYTF. DNA of the CDR3: TGTGCCAGCACCCGGACAGAACTAAGCAACTATGGCTACACCTTC. The rearrangement uses TRBV6-5 and TRBJ1-2; TRBD1 might be the D (6 bases). Trimming took 7 bases from V and 2 from J, leaving 17 bases between them. Germline V gene sequence: CDR1 MNHEY, CDR2 SVGAGI. The CDR3 spans 15 residues.

The chain carries TRBV6-5 and TRBJ2-5; D ambiguous. Germline assignment: CDR1 MNHEY and CDR2 SVGAGI. V lost 2 bases and J lost 5, with 6 bases in between. The CDR3 extends over 12 amino acids. The CDR3 region has the DNA TGTGCCAGCAGTTACCCCCGGGAGACCCAGTACTTC. It codes for CASSYPRETQYF.

V is TRBV2 and J is TRBJ2-1; tentatively, D is TRBD1 (6 bases). CDR3 length: 12 residues. Trimming removed 10 bases at V and 3 bases at J, with 10 bases between. Germline V lookup: CDR1 SNHLY, CDR2 FYNNEI. The CDR3 region is CATGVGYNEQFF. The CDR3 region has the DNA TGTGCCACAGGGGTTGGCTACAATGAGCAGTTCTTC.

The chain is built from TRBV28 and TRBJ1-1; 7 bases align to TRBD1. The ends lost 6 bases at V and 6 bases at J; junction bases unmatched: 7. Germline V gives CDR1 MDHEN, CDR2 SYDVKM. The CDR3 loop spans 13 amino acids. CDR3 in amino acids: CASRLTGVSEAFF. For the CDR3, the DNA is TGTGCCAGCAGATTAACAGGGGTTTCTGAAGCTTTCTTT.

The chain is built from TRBV10-3 and TRBJ1-2; D gene ambiguous. Germline lookup yields CDR1 ENHRY and CDR2 SYGVKD. Deletions cut 0 bases from V and 6 bases from J, with 14 bases between. The CDR3 is made up of 15 amino acids. Here the CDR3 DNA reads TGTGCCATCAGTGAGTCAGAGGGAAGTCGAGATGGCTACACCTTC. Its protein product is CAISESEGSRDGYTF.

CDR3 sequence reads: CSVVPSRGSYNEQFF. The CDR3 nucleotides read TGCAGCGTTGTCCCTTCCAGGGGGTCCTACAATGAGCAGTTCTTC. The chain recombines TRBV29-1 with TRBJ2-1; 7 bases are shared with TRBD1. V gave up 4 bases and J gave up 1 base; unmatched junction bases: 7. The CDR3 has 15 amino acids. CDR1 and CDR2 from the germline V gene are SQVTM and ANQGSEA.

This chain connects TRBV5-1 to TRBJ1-6; TRBD1 is a possible D gene (6 bases). Germline V lookup: CDR1 SGHRS, CDR2 YFSETQ. With 7 bases removed from V and 0 bases from J, the gap between germline ends came to 11 bases. This CDR3 spans 15 amino acids. The CDR3 protein is CASQGQHSYNSPLHF. The CDR3 nucleotides are TGCGCCAGCCAAGGACAGCACTCCTATAATTCACCCCTCCACTTT.

The chain is built from TRBV5-8 and TRBJ2-3; no firm D call. CDR1 is SGHTS, CDR2 YDEGEE, per germline. The CDR3 consists of 15 residues. V was cut by 0 bases and J by 0 bases, with 8 bases left in between. Here the CDR3 DNA reads TGTGCCAGCAGCTTGGGTCAGATTAGCACAGATACGCAGTATTTT. This codes for CASSLGQISTDTQYF.

The rearrangement uses TRBV9 and TRBJ1-1, with D perhaps TRBD1 (6 bases). Germline V gene sequence: CDR1 SGDLS, CDR2 YYNGEE. CDR3 length equals 14 residues. Trimming removed 4 bases at V and 3 bases at J, with 13 bases between. CDR3 residues: CASSPQGWDTEAFF. The CDR3 bases are TGTGCCAGCAGCCCACAGGGATGGGACACTGAAGCTTTCTTT.

The chain employs TRBV10-1 and TRBJ2-1, with 9 bases lining up with TRBD1. Germline lookup yields CDR1 WNHNN and CDR2 SYGVQD (reference sequence). There are 17 residues in the CDR3. The trim removed 5 bases at V and 6 bases at J, leaving 14 bases unmatched. The CDR3 loop is CASSNLPRTGDVNEQFF. CDR3 sequence (DNA): TGCGCCAGCAGTAACCTACCTCGGACAGGGGACGTCAATGAGCAGTTCTTC.

V is TRBV19 and J is TRBJ2-3; 7 bases agree with TRBD1. V trimming: 3 bases; J trimming: 4 bases; junction bases outside the gene matches: 4. In germline, CDR1 is LNHDA, CDR2 SQIVND (reference sequence). This CDR3 comprises 14 residues. CDR3 residues: CASSMTGFADTQYF. The CDR3 nucleotides read TGTGCCAGTAGTATGACAGGGTTCGCAGATACGCAGTATTTT.

The chain joins TRBV19 to TRBJ1-2; no firm D call. Germline-derived CDR1 and CDR2 are LNHDA and SQIVND (reference sequence). V was cut by 7 bases and J by 3 bases, with 9 bases left in between. The CDR3 is 12 amino acids. The CDR3 reads CASKARDYGYTF. The CDR3 region has the DNA TGTGCCAGTAAGGCGCGGGACTATGGCTACACCTTC.

This chain uses TRBV20-1 with TRBJ1-2, with D tentatively TRBD1 (5 bases). V lost 6 bases and J 8 bases, leaving 13 bases between the germline ends. This CDR3 comprises 11 residues. The germline gives CDR1 DFQATT, CDR2 SNEGSKA (reference sequence). The CDR3: CSAYHSGGYTF. The CDR3, as DNA: TGCAGTGCCTACCATTCAGGGGGCTACACCTTC.

The rearrangement uses TRBV4-2 and TRBJ1-3; 8 nucleotides line up with TRBD1. J lost 7 bases, V lost 4 bases, and 18 bases had no gene match. CDR1 LGHNA and CDR2 YNFKEQ come from the germline V gene. This CDR3 has 18 amino acids. The DNA for the CDR3 is TGTGCCAGCAGCCGGCGGTTTAATCGGACAGGGAAGGGGAACACCATATATTTT. Its translation: CASSRRFNRTGKGNTIYF.

The chain carries TRBV19 and TRBJ2-5, with 7 bases that match TRBD1. Per germline, CDR1 LNHDA and CDR2 SQIVND (reference sequence). The CDR3 has 17 residues. J gave up 1 base and V 5 bases, and 13 bases lay outside the gene matches. The CDR3 DNA is TGTGCCAGTAGTGAAGGACGCTCCACAGGGGCCCAAGAGACCCAGTACTTC. This gives the protein CASSEGRSTGAQETQYF.

The chain carries TRBV14 and TRBJ1-1, with 9 bases that match TRBD1. Germline lookup yields CDR1 SGHDN and CDR2 FVKESK. V dropped 3 bases and J dropped 5; count of bases not matched to a gene: 7. This CDR3 has 15 residues. DNA of the CDR3: TGTGCCAGCAGCCACCGACAGGGGGTAAGGACTGAAGCTTTCTTT. This codes for CASSHRQGVRTEAFF.

J is TRBJ1-1 and V is TRBV11-2; D gene uncertain. V shed 5 bases and J shed 10 bases, with 17 bases lying between them. The CDR3 covers 13 residues. The germline V gene encodes CDR1 SGHAT and CDR2 FQNNGV. As DNA, the CDR3 is TGTGCCAGCAGCGTGAGGACTGCGCAAGGAGCTTTCTTT. This translates into CASSVRTAQGAFF.

The CDR3, as DNA: TGTGCCAGCAGCTTAATTTCTGGCGGGAGGGCCGGCACAGATACGCAGTATTTT. It translates to CASSLISGGRAGTDTQYF. This rearrangement joins TRBV7-3 to TRBJ2-3; 9 bases align to TRBD2. The CDR3 is 18 amino acids. Germline loops: CDR1 SGHTA, CDR2 FQGTGA. V gave up 1 base and J gave up 1 base; unmatched junction bases: 9.

V is TRBV28 and J is TRBJ1-2, with D perhaps matching TRBD1 (5 bases). CDR1 is MDHEN, CDR2 SYDVKM, per germline. V lost 5 bases and J lost 4, with 14 bases in between. There are 14 residues in the CDR3. The CDR3 DNA reads TGTGCCAGCAGTGCCCAGGGCGGCGGCTATGGCTACACCTTC. Translation gives CASSAQGGGYGYTF.